This T cell receptor (beta chain) is from a study of regulatory and conventional T cells in breast cancer. This clonotype was observed a handful of times. Each CDR3 protein is one row after TCRdb ran MiXCR on the PCR reads. The sample lists roughly 15,000 distinct CDR3 sequences, about 31% seen once, with around 1.5% in the top ten. The CDR3 consists of 14 residues. CDR1 and CDR2 from the germline V gene are SGHRS and YFSETQ. V shed 0 bases and J 5 bases; nucleotides not matched to a gene: 1. Sequencing was performed on conventional T cells from blood. The TCR was taken from a female donor in good health. This rearrangement joins TRBV5-1 to TRBJ2-1, with 8 bases lining up with TRBD1. CDR3: CASSLETGDNEQFF. The CDR3 DNA reads as TGCGCCAGCAGCTTGGAGACAGGGGACAATGAGCAGTTCTTC.